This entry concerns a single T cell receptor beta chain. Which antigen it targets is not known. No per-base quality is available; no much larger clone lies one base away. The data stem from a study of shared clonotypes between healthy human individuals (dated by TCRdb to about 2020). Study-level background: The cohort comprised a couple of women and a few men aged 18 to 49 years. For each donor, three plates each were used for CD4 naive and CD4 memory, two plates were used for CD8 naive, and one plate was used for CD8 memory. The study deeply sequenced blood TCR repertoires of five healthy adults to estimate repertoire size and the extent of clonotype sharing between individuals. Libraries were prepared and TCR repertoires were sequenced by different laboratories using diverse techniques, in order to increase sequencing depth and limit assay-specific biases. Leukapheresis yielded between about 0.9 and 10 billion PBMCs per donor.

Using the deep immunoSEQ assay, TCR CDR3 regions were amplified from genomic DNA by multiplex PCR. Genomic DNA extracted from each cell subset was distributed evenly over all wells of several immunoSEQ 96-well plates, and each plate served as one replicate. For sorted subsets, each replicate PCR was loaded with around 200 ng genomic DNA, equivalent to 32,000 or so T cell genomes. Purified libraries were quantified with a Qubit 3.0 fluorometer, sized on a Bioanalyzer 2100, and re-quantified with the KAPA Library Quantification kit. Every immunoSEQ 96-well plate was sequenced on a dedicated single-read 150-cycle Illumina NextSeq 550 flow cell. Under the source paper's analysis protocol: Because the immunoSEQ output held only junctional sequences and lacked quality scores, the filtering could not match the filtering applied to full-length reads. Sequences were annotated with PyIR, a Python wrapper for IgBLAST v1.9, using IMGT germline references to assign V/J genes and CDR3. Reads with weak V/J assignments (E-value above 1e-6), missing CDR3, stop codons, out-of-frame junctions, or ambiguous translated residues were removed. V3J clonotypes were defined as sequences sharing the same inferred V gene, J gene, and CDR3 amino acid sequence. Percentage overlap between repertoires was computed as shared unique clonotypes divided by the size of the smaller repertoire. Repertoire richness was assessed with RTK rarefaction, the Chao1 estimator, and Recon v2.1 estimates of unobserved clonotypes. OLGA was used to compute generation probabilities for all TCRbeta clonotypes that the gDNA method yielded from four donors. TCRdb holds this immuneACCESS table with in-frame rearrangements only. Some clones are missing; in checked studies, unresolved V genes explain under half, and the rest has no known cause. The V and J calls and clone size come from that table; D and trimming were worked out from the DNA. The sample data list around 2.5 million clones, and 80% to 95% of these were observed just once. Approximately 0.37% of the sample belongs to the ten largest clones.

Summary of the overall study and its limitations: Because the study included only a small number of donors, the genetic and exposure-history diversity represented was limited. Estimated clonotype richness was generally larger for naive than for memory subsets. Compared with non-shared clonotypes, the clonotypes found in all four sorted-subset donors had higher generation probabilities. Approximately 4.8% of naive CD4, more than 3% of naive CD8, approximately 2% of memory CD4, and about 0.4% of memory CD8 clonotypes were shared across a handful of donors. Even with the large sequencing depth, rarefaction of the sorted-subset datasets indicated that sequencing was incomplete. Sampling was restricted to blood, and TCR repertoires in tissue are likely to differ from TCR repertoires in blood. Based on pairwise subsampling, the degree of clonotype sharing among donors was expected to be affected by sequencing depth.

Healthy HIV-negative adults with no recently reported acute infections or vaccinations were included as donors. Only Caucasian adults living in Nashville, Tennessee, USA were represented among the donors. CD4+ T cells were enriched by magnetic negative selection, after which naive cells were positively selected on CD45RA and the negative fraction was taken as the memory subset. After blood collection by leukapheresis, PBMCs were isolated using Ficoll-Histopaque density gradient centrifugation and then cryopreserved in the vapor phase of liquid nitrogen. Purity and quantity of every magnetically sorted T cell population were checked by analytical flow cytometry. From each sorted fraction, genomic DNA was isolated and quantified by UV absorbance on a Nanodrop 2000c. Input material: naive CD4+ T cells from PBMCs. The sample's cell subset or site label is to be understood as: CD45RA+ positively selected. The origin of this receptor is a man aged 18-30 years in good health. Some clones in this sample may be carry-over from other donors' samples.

This receptor carries the CDR3 CASSQDPRGHNQPQHF. The sequenced DNA is TGCGCCAGCAGCCAAGATCCCAGGGGGCACAATCAGCCCCAGCATTTT. The chain links TRBV4-1 with TRBJ1-5, and TRBD1 aligns with 8 junction nucleotides. Its CDR3 holds 16 amino acids, cysteine through phenylalanine. Here the CDR3 DNA is all that survives: 48 bases in frame from base 1. V trim: 0 bases; J trim: 3 bases; unmatched bases: 4. Via the germline V gene, CDR1 is MGHRA and CDR2 YSYEKL.